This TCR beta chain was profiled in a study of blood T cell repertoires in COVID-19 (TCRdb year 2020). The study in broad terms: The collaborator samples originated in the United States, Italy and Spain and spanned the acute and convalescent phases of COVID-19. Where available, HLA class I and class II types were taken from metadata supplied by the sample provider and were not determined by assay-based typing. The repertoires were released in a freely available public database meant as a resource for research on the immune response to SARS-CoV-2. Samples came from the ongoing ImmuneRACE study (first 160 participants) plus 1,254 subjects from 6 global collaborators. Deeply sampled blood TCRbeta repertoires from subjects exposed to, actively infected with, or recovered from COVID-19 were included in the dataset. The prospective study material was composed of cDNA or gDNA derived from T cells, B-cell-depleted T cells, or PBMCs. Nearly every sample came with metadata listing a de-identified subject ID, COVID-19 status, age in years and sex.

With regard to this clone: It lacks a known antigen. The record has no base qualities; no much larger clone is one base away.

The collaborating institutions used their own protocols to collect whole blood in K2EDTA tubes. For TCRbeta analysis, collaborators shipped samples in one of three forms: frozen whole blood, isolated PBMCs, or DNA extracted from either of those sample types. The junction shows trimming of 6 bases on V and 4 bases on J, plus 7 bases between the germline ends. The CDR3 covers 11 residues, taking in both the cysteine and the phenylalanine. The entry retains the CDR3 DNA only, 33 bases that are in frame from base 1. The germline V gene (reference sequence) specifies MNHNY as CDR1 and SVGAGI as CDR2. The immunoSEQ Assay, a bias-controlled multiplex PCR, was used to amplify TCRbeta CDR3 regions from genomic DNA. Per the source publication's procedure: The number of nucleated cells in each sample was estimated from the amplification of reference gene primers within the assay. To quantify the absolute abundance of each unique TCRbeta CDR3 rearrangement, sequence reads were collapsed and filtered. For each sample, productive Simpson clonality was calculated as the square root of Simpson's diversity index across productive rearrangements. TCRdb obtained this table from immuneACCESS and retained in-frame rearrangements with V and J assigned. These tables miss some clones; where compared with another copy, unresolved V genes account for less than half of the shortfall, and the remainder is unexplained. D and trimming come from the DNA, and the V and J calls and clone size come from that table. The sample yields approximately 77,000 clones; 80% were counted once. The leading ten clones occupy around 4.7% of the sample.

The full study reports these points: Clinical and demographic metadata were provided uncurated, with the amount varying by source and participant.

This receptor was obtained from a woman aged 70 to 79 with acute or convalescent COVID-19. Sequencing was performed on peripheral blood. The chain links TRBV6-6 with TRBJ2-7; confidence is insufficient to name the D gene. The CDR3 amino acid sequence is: CASREQYEQYF. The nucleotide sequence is TGTGCCAGCAGGGAGCAGTACGAGCAGTACTTC.